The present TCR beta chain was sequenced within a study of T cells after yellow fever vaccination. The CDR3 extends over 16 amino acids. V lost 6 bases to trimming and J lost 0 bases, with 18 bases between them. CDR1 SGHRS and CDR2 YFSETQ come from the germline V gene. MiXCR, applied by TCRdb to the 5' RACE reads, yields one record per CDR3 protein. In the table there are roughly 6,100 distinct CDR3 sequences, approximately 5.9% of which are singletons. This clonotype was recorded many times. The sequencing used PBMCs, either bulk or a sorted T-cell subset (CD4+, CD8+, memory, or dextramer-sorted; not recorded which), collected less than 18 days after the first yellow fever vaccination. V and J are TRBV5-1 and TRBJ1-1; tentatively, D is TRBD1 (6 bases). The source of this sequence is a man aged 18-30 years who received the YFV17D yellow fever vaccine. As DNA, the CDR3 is TGCGCCAGCAAGGACAGTGGCGGGTTATTGAACACTGAAGCTTTCTTT. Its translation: CASKDSGGLLNTEAFF.